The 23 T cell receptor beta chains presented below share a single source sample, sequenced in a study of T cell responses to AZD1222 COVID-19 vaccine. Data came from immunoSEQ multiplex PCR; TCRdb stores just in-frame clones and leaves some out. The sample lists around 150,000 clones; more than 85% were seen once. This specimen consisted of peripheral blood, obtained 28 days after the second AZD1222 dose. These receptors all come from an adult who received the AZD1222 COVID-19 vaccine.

The CDR3 is CASSVAQNSPLHF. DNA of the CDR3: TGTGCCAGTAGTGTTGCGCAGAATTCACCCCTCCACTTT. The V and J genes are TRBV19 and TRBJ1-6; no clear D. The germline CDR1 and CDR2 sequences are LNHDA and SQIVND (reference sequence). The CDR3 has 13 amino acids. V shed 5 bases and J shed 7 bases, with 9 bases lying between them.

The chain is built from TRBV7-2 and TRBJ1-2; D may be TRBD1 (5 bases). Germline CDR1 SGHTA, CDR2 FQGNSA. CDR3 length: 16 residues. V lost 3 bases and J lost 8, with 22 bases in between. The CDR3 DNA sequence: TGTGCCAGCAGCTTCGCTGGGACGGATCTACCCTCGGGCTACACCTTC. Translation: CASSFAGTDLPSGYTF.

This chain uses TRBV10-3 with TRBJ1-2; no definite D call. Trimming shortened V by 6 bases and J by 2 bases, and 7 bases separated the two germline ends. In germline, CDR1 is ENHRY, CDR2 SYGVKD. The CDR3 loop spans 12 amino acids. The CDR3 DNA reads TGTGCCATCAGGGACGGGAACTATGGCTACACCTTC. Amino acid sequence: CAIRDGNYGYTF.

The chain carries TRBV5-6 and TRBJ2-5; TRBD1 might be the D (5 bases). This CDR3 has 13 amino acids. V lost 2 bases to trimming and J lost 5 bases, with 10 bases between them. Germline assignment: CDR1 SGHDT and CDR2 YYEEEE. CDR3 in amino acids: CASSFQNRETQYF. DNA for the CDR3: TGTGCCAGCAGCTTCCAAAACAGGGAGACCCAGTACTTC.

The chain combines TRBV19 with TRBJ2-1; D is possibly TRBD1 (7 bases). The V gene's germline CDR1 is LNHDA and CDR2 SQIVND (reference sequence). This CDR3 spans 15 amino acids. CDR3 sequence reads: CATTRDRLDYNEQFF. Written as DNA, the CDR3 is TGTGCTACAACGCGGGACAGACTAGATTACAATGAGCAGTTCTTC.

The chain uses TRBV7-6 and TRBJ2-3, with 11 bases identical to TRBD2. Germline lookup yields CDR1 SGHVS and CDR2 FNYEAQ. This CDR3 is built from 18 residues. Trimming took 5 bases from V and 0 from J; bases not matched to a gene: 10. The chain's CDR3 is CASSQVPGLAESTDTQYF. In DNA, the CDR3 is TGTGCCAGCAGCCAAGTCCCGGGACTAGCGGAAAGCACAGATACGCAGTATTTT.

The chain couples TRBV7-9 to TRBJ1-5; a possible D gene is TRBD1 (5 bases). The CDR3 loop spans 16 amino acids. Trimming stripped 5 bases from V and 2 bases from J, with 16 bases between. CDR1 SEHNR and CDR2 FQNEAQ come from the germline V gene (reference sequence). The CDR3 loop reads CASSRDRGGGNQPQHF. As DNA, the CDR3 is TGTGCCAGCAGCCGCGATCGGGGCGGGGGCAATCAGCCCCAGCATTTT.

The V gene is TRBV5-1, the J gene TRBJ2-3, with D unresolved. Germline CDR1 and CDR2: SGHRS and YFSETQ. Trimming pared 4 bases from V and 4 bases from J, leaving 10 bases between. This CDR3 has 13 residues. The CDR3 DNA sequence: TGCGCCAGCAGCCGGTTAGGAGCAGATACGCAGTATTTT. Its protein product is CASSRLGADTQYF.

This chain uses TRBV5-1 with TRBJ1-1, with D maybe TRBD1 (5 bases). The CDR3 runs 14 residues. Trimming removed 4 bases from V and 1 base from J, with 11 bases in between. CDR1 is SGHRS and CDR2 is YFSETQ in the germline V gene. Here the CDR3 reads CASSARQTNTEAFF. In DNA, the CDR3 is TGCGCCAGCAGCGCCCGACAGACGAACACTGAAGCTTTCTTT.

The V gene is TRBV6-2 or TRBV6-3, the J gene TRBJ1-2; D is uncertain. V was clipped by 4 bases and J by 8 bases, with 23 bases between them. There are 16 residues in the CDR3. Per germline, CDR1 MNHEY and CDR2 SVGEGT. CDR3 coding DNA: TGTGCCAGCAGTTCAACACCGGGCGTTTCCCCCCTCGGCTACACCTTC. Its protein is CASSSTPGVSPLGYTF.

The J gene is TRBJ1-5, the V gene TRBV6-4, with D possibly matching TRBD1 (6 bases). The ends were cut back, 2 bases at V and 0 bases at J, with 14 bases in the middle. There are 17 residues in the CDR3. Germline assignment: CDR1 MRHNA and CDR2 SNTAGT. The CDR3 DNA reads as TGTGCCAGCAGTGACACAACTGTAGGGGGTAGCAATCAGCCCCAGCATTTT. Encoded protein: CASSDTTVGGSNQPQHF.

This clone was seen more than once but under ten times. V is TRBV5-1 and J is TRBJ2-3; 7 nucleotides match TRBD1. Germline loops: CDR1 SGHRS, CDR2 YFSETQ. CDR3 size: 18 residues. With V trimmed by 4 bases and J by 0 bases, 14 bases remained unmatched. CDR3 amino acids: CASSRKGWDRKSTDTQYF. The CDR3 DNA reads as TGCGCCAGCAGCCGGAAGGGTTGGGACAGAAAGAGCACAGATACGCAGTATTTT.

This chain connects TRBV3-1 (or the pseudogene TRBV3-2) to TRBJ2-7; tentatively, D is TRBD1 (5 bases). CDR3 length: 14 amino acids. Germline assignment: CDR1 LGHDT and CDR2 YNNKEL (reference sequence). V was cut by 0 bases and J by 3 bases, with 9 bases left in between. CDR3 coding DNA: TGTGCCAGCAGCCAAGACAGGGCCTTCTACGAGCAGTACTTC. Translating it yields CASSQDRAFYEQYF.

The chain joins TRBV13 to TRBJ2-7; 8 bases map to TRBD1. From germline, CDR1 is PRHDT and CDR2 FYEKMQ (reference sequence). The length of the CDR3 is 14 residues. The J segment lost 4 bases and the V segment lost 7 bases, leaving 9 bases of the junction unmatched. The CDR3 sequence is CASTPRTGLYEQYF. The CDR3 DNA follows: TGTGCCAGCACTCCCAGGACAGGGCTGTACGAGCAGTACTTC.

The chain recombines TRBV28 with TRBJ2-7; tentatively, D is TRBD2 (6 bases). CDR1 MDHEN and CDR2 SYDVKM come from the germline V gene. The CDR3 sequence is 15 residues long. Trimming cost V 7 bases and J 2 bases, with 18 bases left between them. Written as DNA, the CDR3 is TGTGCCAGCACCAACTTCGGGAGCCCCGCCTACGAGCAGTACTTC. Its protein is CASTNFGSPAYEQYF.

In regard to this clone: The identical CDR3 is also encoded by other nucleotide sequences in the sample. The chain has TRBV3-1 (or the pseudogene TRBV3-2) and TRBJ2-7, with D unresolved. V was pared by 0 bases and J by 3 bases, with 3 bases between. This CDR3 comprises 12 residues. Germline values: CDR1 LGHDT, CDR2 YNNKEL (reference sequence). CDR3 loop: CASSQDRYEQYF. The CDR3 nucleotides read TGTGCCAGCAGCCAAGATCGCTACGAGCAGTACTTC.

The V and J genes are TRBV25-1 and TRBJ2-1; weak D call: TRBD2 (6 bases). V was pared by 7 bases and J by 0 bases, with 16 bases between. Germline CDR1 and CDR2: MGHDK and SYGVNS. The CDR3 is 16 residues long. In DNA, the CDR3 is TGTGCCAGCAAAGAGGAGGGCCTCAGCTCCTACAATGAGCAGTTCTTC. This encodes CASKEEGLSSYNEQFF.

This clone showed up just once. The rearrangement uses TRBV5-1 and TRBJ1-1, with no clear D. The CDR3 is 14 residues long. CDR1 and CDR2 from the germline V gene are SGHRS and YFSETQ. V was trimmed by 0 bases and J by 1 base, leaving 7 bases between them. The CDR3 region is CASSLASRNTEAFF. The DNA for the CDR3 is TGCGCCAGCAGCTTGGCCAGCCGGAACACTGAAGCTTTCTTT. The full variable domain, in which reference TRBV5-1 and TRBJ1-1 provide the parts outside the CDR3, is KAGVTQTPRYLIKTRGQQVTLSCSPISGHRSVSWYQQTPGQGLQFLFEYFSETQRNKGNFPGRFSGRQFSNSRSEMNVSTLELGDSALYLCASSLASRNTEAFFGQGTRLTVV.

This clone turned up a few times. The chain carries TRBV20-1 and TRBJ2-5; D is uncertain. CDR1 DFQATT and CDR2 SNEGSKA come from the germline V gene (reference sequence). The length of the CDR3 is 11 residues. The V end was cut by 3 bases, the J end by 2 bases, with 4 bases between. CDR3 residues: CSASGQETQYF. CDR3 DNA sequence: TGCAGTGCTAGCGGACAAGAGACCCAGTACTTC.

The chain's CDR3 is CATSRDWAANNEKLFF. The CDR3 DNA reads TGTGCCACCAGCAGAGATTGGGCAGCGAACAATGAAAAACTGTTTTTT. The rearrangement joins TRBV15 to TRBJ1-4; D uncertain. Germline V lookup: CDR1 LNHNV, CDR2 YYDKDF (reference sequence). CDR3 length equals 16 residues. Deletions cut 0 bases from V and 5 bases from J, with 13 bases between. The full variable domain, completed using reference TRBV15 and TRBJ1-4, is DAMVIQNPRYQVTQFGKPVTLSCSQTLNHNVMYWYQQKSSQAPKLLFHYYDKDFNNEADTPDNFQSRRPNTSFCFLDIRSPGLGDTAMYLCATSRDWAANNEKLFFGSGTQLSVL.

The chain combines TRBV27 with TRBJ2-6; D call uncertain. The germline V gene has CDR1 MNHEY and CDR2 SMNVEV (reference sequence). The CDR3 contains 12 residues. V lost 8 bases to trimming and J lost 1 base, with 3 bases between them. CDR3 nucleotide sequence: TGTGCCAGCGGGTCTGGGGCCAACGTCCTGACTTTC. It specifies CASGSGANVLTF.

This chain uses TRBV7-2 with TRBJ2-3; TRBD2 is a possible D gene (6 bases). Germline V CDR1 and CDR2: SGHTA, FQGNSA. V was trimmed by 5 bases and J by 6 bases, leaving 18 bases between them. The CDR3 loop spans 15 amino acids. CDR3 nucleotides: TGTGCCAGCAGCCCAACCGGGACTTGGCTGGATACGCAGTATTTT. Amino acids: CASSPTGTWLDTQYF. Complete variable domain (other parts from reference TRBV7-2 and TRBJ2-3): GAGVSQSPSNKVTEKGKDVELRCDPISGHTALYWYRQSLGQGLEFLIYFQGNSAPDKSGLPSDRFSAERTGGSVSTLTIQRTQQEDSAVYLCASSPTGTWLDTQYFGPGTRLTVL.

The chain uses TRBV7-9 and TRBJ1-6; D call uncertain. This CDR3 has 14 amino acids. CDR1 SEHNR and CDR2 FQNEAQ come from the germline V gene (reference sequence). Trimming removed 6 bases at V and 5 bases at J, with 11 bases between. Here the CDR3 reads CASRSWDNNSPLHF. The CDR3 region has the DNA TGTGCCAGCAGGAGTTGGGATAATAATTCACCCCTCCACTTT.